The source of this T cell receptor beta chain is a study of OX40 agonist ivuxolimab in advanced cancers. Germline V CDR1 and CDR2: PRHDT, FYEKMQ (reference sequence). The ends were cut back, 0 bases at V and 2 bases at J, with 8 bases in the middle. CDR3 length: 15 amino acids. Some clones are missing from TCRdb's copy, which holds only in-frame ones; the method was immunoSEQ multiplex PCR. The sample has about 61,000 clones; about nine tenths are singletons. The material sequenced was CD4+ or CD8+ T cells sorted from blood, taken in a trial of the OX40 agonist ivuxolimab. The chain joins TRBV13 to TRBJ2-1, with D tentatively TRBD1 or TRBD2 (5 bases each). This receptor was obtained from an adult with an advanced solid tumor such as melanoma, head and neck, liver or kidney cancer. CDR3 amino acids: CASSLGGAPYNEQFF. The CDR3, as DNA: TGTGCCAGCAGCTTAGGCGGGGCCCCCTACAATGAGCAGTTCTTC.